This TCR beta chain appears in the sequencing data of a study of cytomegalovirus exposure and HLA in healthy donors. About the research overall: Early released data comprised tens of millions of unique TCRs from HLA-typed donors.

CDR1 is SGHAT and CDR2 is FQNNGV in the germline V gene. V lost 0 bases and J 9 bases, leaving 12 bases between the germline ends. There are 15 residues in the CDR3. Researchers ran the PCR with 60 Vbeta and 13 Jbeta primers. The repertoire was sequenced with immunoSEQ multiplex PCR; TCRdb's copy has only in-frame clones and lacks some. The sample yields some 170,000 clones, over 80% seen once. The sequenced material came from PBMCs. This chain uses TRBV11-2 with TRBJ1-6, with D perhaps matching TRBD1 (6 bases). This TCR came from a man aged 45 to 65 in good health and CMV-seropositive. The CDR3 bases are TGTGCCAGCAGCTTAGAGACAGGCGCAGGTTCACCCCTCCACTTT. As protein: CASSLETGAGSPLHF.